Reported below is one TCR beta chain. These data are taken from a study of shared clonotypes between healthy human individuals. The CDR3 extends over 17 amino acids. In germline, CDR1 is LNHDA, CDR2 SQIVND (reference sequence). V lost 3 bases and J lost 1; bases outside the gene matches: 9. TCRdb keeps only in-frame clones here, not all; method: immunoSEQ multiplex PCR. The profile covers under 850,000 clones, with around 77% appearing a single time and under 2% taken by the ten largest. What was sequenced was memory CD4+ T cells sorted from blood. The subset is: CD45RA-negative fraction. The chain has TRBV19 and TRBJ2-1; 7 bases agree with TRBD1. This clonotype was obtained from a woman in her 30s in good health. The CDR3 DNA reads as TGTGCCAGTAGTATCTTGGCAGGGGGTCGGTCCTACAATGAGCAGTTCTTC. Amino acids: CASSILAGGRSYNEQFF.